The T cell receptor (beta chain) described here comes from a study of shared clonotypes between healthy human individuals. Study-wide background: Each donor's CD4 naive and CD4 memory cells filled three plates apiece, CD8 naive two, and CD8 memory one.

Study-level points and caveats: An expected dependence of interdonor clonotype sharing on sequencing depth was noted.

With regard to this clone: What it recognizes is unknown.

Deep level was the assay's run setting. Produced via immunoSEQ multiplex PCR; TCRdb's table is partial and in-frame only. This table has about 120,000 clones, roughly two thirds appearing once. Germline V CDR1 and CDR2: SQVTM, ANQGSEA. The CDR3 is 14 amino acids. Trimming left V 3 bases short and J 0 bases short, with 11 bases between. Input material: memory CD8+ T cells sorted from blood. The subset denotes: CD45RO+ cells pooled with CCR7-negative TemRA cells. The chain combines TRBV29-1 with TRBJ1-2; D is unresolved. This TCR derives from a woman aged 25-40 years in good health. The CDR3 bases are TGCAGCGTTGACGTAGGGTCTGCTAACTATGGCTACACCTTC. Encoded protein: CSVDVGSANYGYTF.